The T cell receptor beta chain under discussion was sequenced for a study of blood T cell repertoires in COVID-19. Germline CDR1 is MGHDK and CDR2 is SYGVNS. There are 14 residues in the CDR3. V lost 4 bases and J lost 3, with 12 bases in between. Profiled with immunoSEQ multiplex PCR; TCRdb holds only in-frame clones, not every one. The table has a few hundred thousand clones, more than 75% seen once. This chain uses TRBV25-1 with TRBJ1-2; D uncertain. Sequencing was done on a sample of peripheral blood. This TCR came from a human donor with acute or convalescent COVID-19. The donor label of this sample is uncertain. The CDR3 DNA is TGTGCCAGCAGTGTAACCGGCGCGGACTATGGCTACACCTTC. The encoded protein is CASSVTGADYGYTF.